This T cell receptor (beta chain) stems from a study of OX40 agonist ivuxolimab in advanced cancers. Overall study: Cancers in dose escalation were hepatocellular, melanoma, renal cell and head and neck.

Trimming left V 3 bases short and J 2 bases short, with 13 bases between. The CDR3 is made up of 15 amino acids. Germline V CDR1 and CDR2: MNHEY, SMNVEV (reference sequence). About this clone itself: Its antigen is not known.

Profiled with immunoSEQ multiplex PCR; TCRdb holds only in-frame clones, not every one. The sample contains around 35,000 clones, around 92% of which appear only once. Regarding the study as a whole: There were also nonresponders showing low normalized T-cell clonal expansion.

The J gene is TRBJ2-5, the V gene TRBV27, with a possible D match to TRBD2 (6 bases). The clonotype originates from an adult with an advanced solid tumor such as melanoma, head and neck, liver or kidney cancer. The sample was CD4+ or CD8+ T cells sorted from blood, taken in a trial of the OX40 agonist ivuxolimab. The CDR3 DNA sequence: TGTGCCAGCAGTTTCCTGGGGGGACCACAAGAGACCCAGTACTTC. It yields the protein CASSFLGGPQETQYF.